This T cell receptor beta chain was captured in a study of blood T cells in healthy people across ages. As regards this clonotype: Its antigen is unidentified.

Using a J-beta primer mix together with a sample-barcoded 5' primer, a second PCR was run for roughly 6 to 11 cycles. TCRdb analysed the 5' RACE reads with MiXCR anew, one entry per CDR3 protein. The sample records about 1.4 million distinct CDR3 sequences, 55% to 75% being singletons. CDR1 DFQATT and CDR2 SNEGSKA come from the germline V gene (reference sequence). V was clipped by 6 bases and J by 5 bases, with 17 bases between them. The length of the CDR3 is 14 residues. Points from the study as a whole: Diversity was estimated from one million T cells, and these estimates were considered underestimates.

The rearrangement uses TRBV20-1 and TRBJ1-5, with D maybe TRBD1 (6 bases). The sequencing sample was made of blood. The clonotype originates from a man younger than 35 in good health. The CDR3 sequence is CSAGQPRKDQPQHF. DNA of the CDR3: TGCAGTGCCGGACAGCCCAGAAAGGATCAGCCCCAGCATTTT.